A selection of T cell receptor beta chains follows, all from one sample in a study of blood T cell repertoires in COVID-19. TCRdb keeps only in-frame clones here, not all; method: immunoSEQ multiplex PCR. The profile shows about 490,000 clones, roughly 85% of them singletons. Sequencing input: peripheral blood. The receptors come from a human donor in a cohort sampled during active COVID-19. Both conserved end residues are part of each CDR3. Fields, in order: V gene, J gene, D gene, clone size, CDR3 protein, CDR3 DNA. A D gene is named only where the DNA matches it firmly. Size is stated for part of the rows, as once, few or many counts, or as a class when the clone is expanded.

v_gene: TRBV5-1
j_gene: TRBJ2-3
d_gene: .
abundance: .
CDR3aa: CASSLPGREDTQYF
CDR3nt: TGCGCCAGCAGCTTGCCGGGTCGGGAAGATACGCAGTATTTT

v_gene: TRBV30
j_gene: TRBJ1-2
d_gene: TRBD1
abundance: few
CDR3aa: CAWKHRGDYGYTF
CDR3nt: TGTGCCTGGAAACACAGGGGGGACTATGGCTACACCTTC

v_gene: TRBV7-2
j_gene: TRBJ1-5
d_gene: .
abundance: .
CDR3aa: CASRPWAGSNQPQHF
CDR3nt: TGTGCCAGCAGGCCGTGGGCGGGGAGCAATCAGCCCCAGCATTTT

v_gene: TRBV6-1
j_gene: TRBJ1-1
d_gene: .
abundance: .
CDR3aa: CATGLVGDTEAFF
CDR3nt: TGTGCCACTGGTTTGGTCGGGGACACTGAAGCTTTCTTT

v_gene: TRBV15
j_gene: TRBJ1-1
d_gene: TRBD1
abundance: .
CDR3aa: CATSRDRGTGYPEAFF
CDR3nt: TGTGCCACCAGCAGAGATCGTGGGACAGGGTACCCTGAAGCTTTCTTT

v_gene: TRBV7-3
j_gene: TRBJ2-7
d_gene: .
abundance: .
CDR3aa: CASSSNEGYEQYF
CDR3nt: TGTGCCAGCAGTTCTAACGAGGGCTACGAGCAGTACTTC

v_gene: TRBV6-5
j_gene: TRBJ1-6
d_gene: .
abundance: few
CDR3aa: CASSYVGSPYNSPLHF
CDR3nt: TGTGCCAGCAGTTATGTGGGGAGCCCCTATAATTCACCCCTCCACTTT

v_gene: TRBV28
j_gene: TRBJ1-2
d_gene: TRBD1
abundance: .
CDR3aa: CASSRLYGQGENGYTF
CDR3nt: TGTGCCAGCAGTCGATTGTACGGACAGGGGGAAAATGGCTACACCTTC

v_gene: TRBV3-1/TRBV3-2
j_gene: TRBJ2-3
d_gene: .
abundance: .
CDR3aa: CASSPTSALDTQYF
CDR3nt: TGTGCCAGCAGCCCCACCAGCGCACTTGATACGCAGTATTTT

v_gene: TRBV12-5
j_gene: TRBJ2-5
d_gene: TRBD2
abundance: .
CDR3aa: CASGSSGGETQYF
CDR3nt: TGTGCTAGTGGTTCTAGCGGGGGGGAGACCCAGTACTTC

v_gene: TRBV30
j_gene: TRBJ1-3
d_gene: .
abundance: .
CDR3aa: CASKNKGDGNTIYF
CDR3nt: TGTGCCAGCAAGAACAAAGGAGATGGAAACACCATATATTTT

v_gene: TRBV28
j_gene: TRBJ1-2
d_gene: TRBD1
abundance: .
CDR3aa: CASSLPGTVNYGYTF
CDR3nt: TGTGCCAGCAGTTTACCCGGGACAGTGAACTATGGCTACACCTTC

v_gene: TRBV5-1
j_gene: TRBJ1-1
d_gene: TRBD1
abundance: .
CDR3aa: CASSLSGQGILDTEAFF
CDR3nt: TGCGCCAGCAGCCTGTCGGGACAGGGGATTTTGGACACTGAAGCTTTCTTT

v_gene: TRBV18
j_gene: TRBJ1-1
d_gene: .
abundance: once
CDR3aa: CASSPGINTEAFF
CDR3nt: TGTGCCAGCTCACCGGGCATTAACACTGAAGCTTTCTTT

v_gene: TRBV19
j_gene: TRBJ2-1
d_gene: TRBD2
abundance: few
CDR3aa: CASSTTSGRDYEQFF
CDR3nt: TGTGCCAGTAGTACCACTAGCGGGAGAGATTATGAGCAGTTCTTC

v_gene: TRBV6-1
j_gene: TRBJ2-3
d_gene: .
abundance: .
CDR3aa: CASSEVAGEGDTQYF
CDR3nt: TGTGCCAGCAGTGAGGTAGCAGGGGAGGGAGATACGCAGTATTTT

v_gene: TRBV5-6
j_gene: TRBJ2-1
d_gene: TRBD2
abundance: once
CDR3aa: CASSPRGGEVYNEQFF
CDR3nt: TGTGCCAGCAGTCCCCGGGGGGGAGAGGTTTACAATGAGCAGTTCTTC

v_gene: TRBV4-1
j_gene: TRBJ1-5
d_gene: .
abundance: .
CDR3aa: CASSQDGGNQPQHF
CDR3nt: TGCGCCAGCAGCCAAGATGGAGGCAATCAGCCCCAGCATTTT

v_gene: TRBV4-2
j_gene: TRBJ2-3
d_gene: TRBD2
abundance: .
CDR3aa: CASSPTSGSVPDTQYF
CDR3nt: TGTGCCAGCAGCCCTACTAGCGGGAGTGTCCCAGATACGCAGTATTTT

v_gene: TRBV30
j_gene: TRBJ1-1
d_gene: .
abundance: .
CDR3aa: CASHYGTAFF
CDR3nt: TGTGCCTCGCACTACGGTACGGCTTTCTTT

v_gene: TRBV27
j_gene: TRBJ2-7
d_gene: .
abundance: .
CDR3aa: CASSAWGLQGYEQYF
CDR3nt: TGTGCCAGCAGTGCCTGGGGGCTACAGGGTTACGAGCAGTACTTC

v_gene: TRBV18
j_gene: TRBJ2-7
d_gene: TRBD2
abundance: .
CDR3aa: CASSSGTSGIYEQYF
CDR3nt: TGTGCCAGCTCCTCCGGGACTAGCGGGATCTACGAGCAGTACTTC

v_gene: TRBV27
j_gene: TRBJ2-7
d_gene: TRBD2
abundance: .
CDR3aa: CASSSPTSGSSYEQYF
CDR3nt: TGTGCCAGCAGTTCTCCGACTAGCGGGAGCTCCTACGAGCAGTACTTC

v_gene: TRBV7-7
j_gene: TRBJ2-5
d_gene: TRBD2
abundance: .
CDR3aa: CASSSLTSGSSETQYF
CDR3nt: TGTGCTAGCAGCTCGCTAACTAGCGGGAGTTCAGAGACCCAGTACTTC

v_gene: TRBV10-1
j_gene: TRBJ1-5
d_gene: .
abundance: .
CDR3aa: CASREVFRGLEGQPQHF
CDR3nt: TGCGCCAGCAGGGAGGTTTTTCGGGGGTTAGAGGGACAGCCCCAGCATTTT

v_gene: TRBV19
j_gene: TRBJ1-2
d_gene: .
abundance: few
CDR3aa: CASSSPSRQRLSNYGYTF
CDR3nt: TGTGCCAGTAGCTCCCCTTCGAGACAGAGACTTTCTAACTATGGCTACACCTTC

v_gene: TRBV6-5
j_gene: TRBJ1-4
d_gene: TRBD1
abundance: few
CDR3aa: CASSYSGGGKLFF
CDR3nt: TGTGCCAGCAGTTACTCAGGGGGCGGGAAACTGTTTTTT

v_gene: TRBV4-2
j_gene: TRBJ2-2
d_gene: .
abundance: .
CDR3aa: CASSQELGFTGELFF
CDR3nt: TGTGCCAGCAGCCAAGAACTAGGATTCACCGGGGAGCTGTTTTTT

v_gene: TRBV28
j_gene: TRBJ1-5
d_gene: TRBD1
abundance: .
CDR3aa: CASSSGGSNQPQHF
CDR3nt: TGTGCCAGCAGTTCAGGGGGTAGCAATCAGCCCCAGCATTTT

v_gene: TRBV7-2
j_gene: TRBJ2-3
d_gene: .
abundance: .
CDR3aa: CASSRDNQGTDTQYF
CDR3nt: TGTGCCAGCAGTAGGGACAATCAAGGGACAGATACGCAGTATTTT

v_gene: TRBV7-2
j_gene: TRBJ1-5
d_gene: .
abundance: .
CDR3aa: CASSPHSGGISNQPQHF
CDR3nt: TGTGCCAGCAGCCCACACTCCGGGGGGATTAGCAATCAGCCCCAGCATTTT

v_gene: TRBV28
j_gene: TRBJ1-3
d_gene: .
abundance: .
CDR3aa: CASSSPGTTTGNTIYF
CDR3nt: TGTGCCAGCAGTTCTCCCGGGACAACTACTGGAAACACCATATATTTT

v_gene: TRBV7-2
j_gene: TRBJ2-2
d_gene: .
abundance: .
CDR3aa: CASSLVLHVGATGGGELFF
CDR3nt: TGTGCCAGCAGCTTAGTTCTCCACGTTGGGGCGACCGGGGGAGGGGAGCTGTTTTTT

v_gene: TRBV27
j_gene: TRBJ2-7
d_gene: TRBD1
abundance: once
CDR3aa: CASSLAWTGGLNEQYF
CDR3nt: TGTGCCAGCAGTTTGGCTTGGACAGGTGGGTTGAACGAGCAGTACTTC

v_gene: TRBV27
j_gene: TRBJ2-7
d_gene: .
abundance: .
CDR3aa: CASSPRTDSYEQYF
CDR3nt: TGTGCCAGCAGTCCGCGGACAGATTCCTACGAGCAGTACTTC

v_gene: TRBV6-6
j_gene: TRBJ1-2
d_gene: TRBD1
abundance: once
CDR3aa: CASSYSGQGSGGYTF
CDR3nt: TGTGCCAGCAGTTACTCGGGACAGGGGTCGGGTGGCTACACCTTC

v_gene: TRBV4-3
j_gene: TRBJ2-7
d_gene: .
abundance: .
CDR3aa: CASSQQGTYEQYF
CDR3nt: TGCGCCAGCAGCCAACAGGGAACCTACGAGCAGTACTTC

v_gene: TRBV5-6
j_gene: TRBJ2-7
d_gene: TRBD1
abundance: .
CDR3aa: CASSEQGTGGGKFYEQYF
CDR3nt: TGTGCCAGCAGCGAGCAAGGGACAGGGGGCGGAAAATTCTACGAGCAGTACTTC

v_gene: TRBV5-1
j_gene: TRBJ2-7
d_gene: TRBD2
abundance: once
CDR3aa: CASGGEGLGQYF
CDR3nt: TGCGCCAGCGGTGGGGAGGGCCTGGGGCAGTACTTC

v_gene: TRBV11-1
j_gene: TRBJ2-3
d_gene: TRBD2
abundance: .
CDR3aa: CASSPIAGGSTDTQYF
CDR3nt: TGTGCCAGCAGCCCCATAGCGGGAGGGAGCACAGATACGCAGTATTTT

v_gene: TRBV3-1/TRBV3-2
j_gene: TRBJ2-7
d_gene: TRBD1
abundance: .
CDR3aa: CASSQTGSYEQYF
CDR3nt: TGTGCCAGCAGCCAGACAGGGTCCTACGAGCAGTACTTC

v_gene: TRBV5-1
j_gene: TRBJ2-5
d_gene: TRBD2
abundance: .
CDR3aa: CASRLQAGQETQYF
CDR3nt: TGCGCCAGCCGCCTACAAGCGGGACAAGAGACCCAGTACTTC

v_gene: TRBV27
j_gene: TRBJ2-7
d_gene: .
abundance: .
CDR3aa: CASSFVPGSYEQYF
CDR3nt: TGTGCCAGCAGTTTTGTGCCAGGGTCCTACGAGCAGTACTTC

v_gene: TRBV2
j_gene: TRBJ2-2
d_gene: .
abundance: .
CDR3aa: CASSAEIPGELFF
CDR3nt: TGTGCCAGCAGCGCAGAAATCCCCGGGGAGCTGTTTTTT